The T cell receptor beta chain under discussion was sequenced for a study of shared clonotypes between healthy human individuals (dated by TCRdb to about 2020). Looking at the study overall: Two women and three men aged 18 to 49 years were included in the cohort. For each donor, CD4 naive and CD4 memory were each run on three plates, CD8 naive on two plates, and CD8 memory on one plate. The study deeply sequenced blood TCR repertoires of about 5 healthy adults to estimate repertoire size and the extent of clonotype sharing between individuals. Libraries were prepared and TCR repertoires were sequenced by different laboratories using diverse techniques, in order to increase sequencing depth and limit assay-specific biases. Each donor's leukapheresis produced roughly between roughly 0.85 and 10 billion PBMCs.

TCR CDR3 regions were amplified from genomic DNA by multiplex PCR using the deep immunoSEQ assay. Extracted genomic DNA from each cell subset was distributed evenly across all wells of several immunoSEQ 96-well plates, and each plate was treated as a replicate. For sorted subsets, roughly 200 ng of genomic DNA, equivalent to 25,000 to 35,000 T cell genomes, went into each replicate PCR. The purified libraries were quantified using a Qubit 3.0 fluorometer, sized with a Bioanalyzer 2100, and then quantified again using the KAPA Library Quantification kit. Every immunoSEQ 96-well plate was sequenced on a separate single-read 150-cycle Illumina NextSeq 550 flow cell. Per the source publication's procedure: Because only junctional sequences without quality scores were contained in the immunoSEQ output, filtering matching that applied to full-length reads could not be performed. To assign V/J genes and CDR3, sequences were annotated against IMGT germline references using PyIR, a Python wrapper for IgBLAST v1.9. Any read was removed if the V/J assignment was weak (E-value above 1e-6), the CDR3 was missing, or the read contained stop codons, out-of-frame junctions, or ambiguous translated residues. V3J clonotypes were defined by identical inferred V gene, J gene, and CDR3 amino acid sequence. Percentage overlap between repertoires was calculated by dividing the number of shared unique clonotypes by the size of the smaller repertoire. Richness of each repertoire was evaluated using RTK rarefaction, the Chao1 estimator, and Recon v2.1 estimates of unobserved clonotypes. For all TCRbeta clonotypes obtained by the gDNA method from a few donors, generation probabilities were computed with OLGA. Imported from immuneACCESS, the table was reduced by TCRdb to in-frame sequences with V and J called. These copies leave out some clones; in studies compared against another copy, an unresolved V gene accounts for under half, and the cause of the remainder is not known. The V and J calls and the clone size are those of that table, but D and trimming were determined from the DNA. Within this sample are around 2.1 million clones, with around 93% of them counted one time only. The ten most abundant clones make up about 1.5% of the sample.

CD8 naive samples consisted of CD45RO-negative cells that were positively selected for CCR7, yielding a CD45RA+CCR7+ population without TemRA cells. The donors were healthy, HIV-negative adults who had no recently reported acute infections or vaccinations. Every donor was a Caucasian adult residing in Nashville, Tennessee, USA. Blood was collected by leukapheresis, and PBMCs were isolated by Ficoll-Histopaque density gradient centrifugation and then cryopreserved in liquid nitrogen vapor phase. Analytical flow cytometry was used to check the purity and quantity of every magnetically sorted T cell population. Genomic DNA was isolated from each sorted fraction and quantified by UV absorbance on a Nanodrop 2000c. On this clone itself: Its antigen remains undetermined. Per-base qualities were not stored, and no clone one base away is much larger.

Compared with germline, V lacks 3 bases and J lacks 0 bases; bases without a gene match: 4. Per the germline V gene, SGHVS is the CDR1 and FQNEAQ is the CDR2. From the cysteine up to the phenylalanine, the CDR3 has a length of 16 residues. Of the read, only the CDR3 DNA is kept; its 48 bases are in frame from base 1. Study-wide findings and limitations: Naive subsets generally had larger estimated clonotype richness than memory subsets. Compared with non-shared clonotypes, clonotypes shared by all four sorted-subset donors had higher generation probabilities. Incomplete sequencing was indicated by rarefaction of sorted-subset datasets, despite the large sequencing depth. Sampling was limited to blood, and TCR repertoires in tissue likely differ from TCR repertoires in blood. Based on pairwise subsampling, the degree of clonotype sharing among donors was expected to be affected by sequencing depth. The small number of donors limited the genetic and exposure-history diversity represented. Around 5% of naive CD4, 3.5% of naive CD8, around 2.3% of memory CD4, and about 0.4% of memory CD8 clonotypes were shared across several donors.

This receptor was obtained from a young man in good health. Some clones in this sample may be carry-over from other donors' samples. The sample consisted of naive CD8+ T cells from PBMCs. The cell subset or site label for this specimen denotes: CD45RA+CCR7+. The chain joins TRBV7-8 to TRBJ2-7, with 11 bases aligning to TRBD2. The nucleotide sequence reads TGTGCCAGCAGCTTGGAACTAGCGGGAGACTCCTACGAGCAGTACTTC. Its translation is CASSLELAGDSYEQYF.